This T cell receptor beta chain was documented in a study of CD8 T cells in Susac syndrome. Background on the study: There were Susac syndrome patients who were therapy-naive at blood draw, others on corticosteroids, and others on intravenous immunoglobulin alone.

Reverse transcription of about 0.45 to 1 ug RNA was performed with random hexamers. TCR beta CDR3 was amplified by immunoSEQ multiplex PCR. This amplification extended across 54 Vbeta and 13 Jbeta segments. MiXCR was run by TCRdb on the immunoSEQ multiplex PCR reads, yielding one entry per CDR3 protein. The table has some 77,000 distinct CDR3 sequences, approximately 94% seen once. V was pared by 5 bases and J by 1 base, with 19 bases between. This CDR3 region has 17 residues. Study-wide findings and caveats: The CD4+ T cell repertoires from Susac syndrome exhibited no clonal expansion.

The authors sequenced TCR beta from blood CD8+ and CD4+ T cells. About this clonotype itself: Its matching antigen is unknown.

The sample taken for sequencing was CD4+ T cells from PBMCs. The source of this sequence is a human donor with Susac syndrome. This chain connects TRBV12-3 or TRBV12-4 to TRBJ2-3; D may be TRBD1 or TRBD2 (6 bases each). CDR3 protein: CASSRGTSLRGTDTQYF. As DNA, the CDR3 is TGTGCCAGCAGTCGGGGGACATCCCTACGGGGCACAGATACGCAGTATTTT.